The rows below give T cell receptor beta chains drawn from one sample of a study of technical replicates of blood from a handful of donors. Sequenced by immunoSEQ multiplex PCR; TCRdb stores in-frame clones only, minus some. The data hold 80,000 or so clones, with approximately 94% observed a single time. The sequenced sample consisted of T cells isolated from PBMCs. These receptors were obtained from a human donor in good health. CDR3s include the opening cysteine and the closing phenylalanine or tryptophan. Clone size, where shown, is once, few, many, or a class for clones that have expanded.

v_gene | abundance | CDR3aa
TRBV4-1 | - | CASSQDGQLAGDSEQFF
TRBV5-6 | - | CASSLLVPQGSSLETQYF
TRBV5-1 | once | CASSLVPAGTSYNEQFF
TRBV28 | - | CASSFSSGIDEQYF
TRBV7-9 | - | CASSLGRDIYYGYTF
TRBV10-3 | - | CAISESSGAIMNTEAFF
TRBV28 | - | CASSYPGLVPDTQYF
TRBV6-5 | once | CASSYGTAQNYGYTF
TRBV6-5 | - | CASSYTGEQYF
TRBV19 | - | CASSIGGAGELFF
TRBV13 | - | CASRDWSAGVYGYTF
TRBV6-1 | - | CASSWIGVSNQPQHF
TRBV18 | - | CASSPTFQGAEEQYF
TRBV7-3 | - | CASSLVAGPYEQYF
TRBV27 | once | CASSPQGPLYEQYF
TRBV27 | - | CASSLIGGDGETQYF
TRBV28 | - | CASRPLAYTGELFF
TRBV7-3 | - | CASSSRQGTYEQYF